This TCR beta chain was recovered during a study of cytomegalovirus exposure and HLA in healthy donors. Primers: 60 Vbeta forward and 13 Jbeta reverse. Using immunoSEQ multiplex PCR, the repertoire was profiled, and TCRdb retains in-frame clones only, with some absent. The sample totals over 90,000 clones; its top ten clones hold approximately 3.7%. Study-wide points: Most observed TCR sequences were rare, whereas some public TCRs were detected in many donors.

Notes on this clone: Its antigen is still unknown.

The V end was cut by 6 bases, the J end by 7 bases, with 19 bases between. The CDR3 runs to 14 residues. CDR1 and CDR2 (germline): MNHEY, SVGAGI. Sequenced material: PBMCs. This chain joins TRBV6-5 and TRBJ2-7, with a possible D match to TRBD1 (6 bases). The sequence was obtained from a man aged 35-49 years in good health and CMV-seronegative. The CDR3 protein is CASRANRAGGEQYF. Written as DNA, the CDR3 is TGTGCCAGCAGGGCTAACAGGGCCGGCGGGGAGCAGTACTTC.